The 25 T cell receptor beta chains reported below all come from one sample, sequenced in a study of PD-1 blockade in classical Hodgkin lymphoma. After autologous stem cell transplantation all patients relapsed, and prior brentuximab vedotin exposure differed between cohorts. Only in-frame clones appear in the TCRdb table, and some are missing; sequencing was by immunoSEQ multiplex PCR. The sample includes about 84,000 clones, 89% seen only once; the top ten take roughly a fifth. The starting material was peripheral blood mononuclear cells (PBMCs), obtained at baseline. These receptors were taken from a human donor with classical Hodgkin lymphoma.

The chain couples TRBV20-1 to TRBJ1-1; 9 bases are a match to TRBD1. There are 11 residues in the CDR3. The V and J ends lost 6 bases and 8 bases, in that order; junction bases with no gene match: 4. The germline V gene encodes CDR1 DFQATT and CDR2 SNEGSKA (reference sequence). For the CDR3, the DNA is TGCAGTGCCAGAACAGGGGGCGAAGCTTTCTTT. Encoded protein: CSARTGGEAFF.

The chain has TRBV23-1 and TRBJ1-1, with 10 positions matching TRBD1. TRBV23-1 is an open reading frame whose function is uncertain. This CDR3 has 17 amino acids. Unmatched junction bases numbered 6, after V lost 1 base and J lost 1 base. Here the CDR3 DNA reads TGCGCCAGCAGTCAATTGGCGGGACAGGGGCGGAACACTGAAGCTTTCTTT. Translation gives CASSQLAGQGRNTEAFF.

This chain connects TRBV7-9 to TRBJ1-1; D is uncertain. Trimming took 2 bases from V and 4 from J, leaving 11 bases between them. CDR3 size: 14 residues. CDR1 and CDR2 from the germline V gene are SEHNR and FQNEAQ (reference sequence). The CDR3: CASSLSLVGTEAFF. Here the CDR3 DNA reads TGTGCCAGCAGCTTATCCCTCGTCGGCACTGAAGCTTTCTTT.

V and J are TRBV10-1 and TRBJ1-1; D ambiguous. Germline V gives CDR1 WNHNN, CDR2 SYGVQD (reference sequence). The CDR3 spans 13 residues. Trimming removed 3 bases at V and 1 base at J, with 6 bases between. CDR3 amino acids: CASSDGRNTEAFF. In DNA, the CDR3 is TGCGCCAGCAGTGATGGGCGGAACACTGAAGCTTTCTTT.

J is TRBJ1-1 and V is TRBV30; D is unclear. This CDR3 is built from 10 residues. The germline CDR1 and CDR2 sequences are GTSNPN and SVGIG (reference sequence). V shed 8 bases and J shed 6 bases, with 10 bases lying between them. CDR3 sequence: CAGELAEAFF. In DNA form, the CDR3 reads TGTGCCGGAGAATTAGCTGAAGCTTTCTTT.

The DNA for the CDR3 is TGTGCCAGCTTCCGGCCGCAGAAGAAGACCCAGTACTTC. Translation: CASFRPQKKTQYF. This chain connects TRBV2 to TRBJ2-5; the D is unclear. The CDR3 runs 13 residues. The V and J ends lost 8 bases and 6 bases respectively, with 16 bases between them. The V gene's germline CDR1 is SNHLY and CDR2 FYNNEI.

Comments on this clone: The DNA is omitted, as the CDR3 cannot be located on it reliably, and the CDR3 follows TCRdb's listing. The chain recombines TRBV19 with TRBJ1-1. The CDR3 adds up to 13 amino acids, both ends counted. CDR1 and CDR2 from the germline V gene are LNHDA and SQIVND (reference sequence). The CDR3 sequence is CASTSGQRTEAFF.

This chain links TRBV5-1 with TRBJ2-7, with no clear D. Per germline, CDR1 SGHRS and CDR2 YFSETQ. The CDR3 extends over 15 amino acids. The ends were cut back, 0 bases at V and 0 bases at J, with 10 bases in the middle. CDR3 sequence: CASSLEGIPSYEQYF. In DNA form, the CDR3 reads TGCGCCAGCAGCTTGGAAGGGATCCCCTCCTACGAGCAGTACTTC.

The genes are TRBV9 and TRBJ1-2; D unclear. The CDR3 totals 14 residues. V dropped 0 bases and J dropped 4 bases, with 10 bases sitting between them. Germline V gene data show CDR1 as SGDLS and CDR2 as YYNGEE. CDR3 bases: TGTGCCAGCAGCGTAGTGGTCAGACCCTATGGCTACACCTTC. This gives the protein CASSVVVRPYGYTF.

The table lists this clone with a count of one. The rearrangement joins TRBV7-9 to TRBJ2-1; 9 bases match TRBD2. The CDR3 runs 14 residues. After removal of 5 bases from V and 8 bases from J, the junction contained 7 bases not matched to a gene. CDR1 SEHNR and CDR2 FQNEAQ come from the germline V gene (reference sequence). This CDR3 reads CASSQSGLAHEQFF. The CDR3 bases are TGTGCCAGCAGCCAATCGGGACTAGCCCATGAGCAGTTCTTC.

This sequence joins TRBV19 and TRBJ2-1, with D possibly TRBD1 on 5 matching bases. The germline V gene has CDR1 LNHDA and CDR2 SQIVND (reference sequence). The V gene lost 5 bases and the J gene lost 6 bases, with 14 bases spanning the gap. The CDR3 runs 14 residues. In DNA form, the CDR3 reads TGTGCCAGTAGTCGAGGCAGGGCGCTCAATGAGCAGTTCTTC. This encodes CASSRGRALNEQFF. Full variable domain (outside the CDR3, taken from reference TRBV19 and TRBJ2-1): DGGITQSPKYLFRKEGQNVTLSCEQNLNHDAMYWYRQDPGQGLRLIYYSQIVNDFQKGDIAEGYSVSREKKESFPLTVTSAQKNPTAFYLCASSRGRALNEQFFGPGTRLTVL.

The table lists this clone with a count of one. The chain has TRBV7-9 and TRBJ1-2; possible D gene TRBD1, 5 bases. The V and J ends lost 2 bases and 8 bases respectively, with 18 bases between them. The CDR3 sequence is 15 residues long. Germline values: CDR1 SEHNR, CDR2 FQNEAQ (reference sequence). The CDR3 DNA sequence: TGTGCCAGCAGCTTAACGGGAGGATGGGGGAGAGGCTACACCTTC. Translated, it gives CASSLTGGWGRGYTF.

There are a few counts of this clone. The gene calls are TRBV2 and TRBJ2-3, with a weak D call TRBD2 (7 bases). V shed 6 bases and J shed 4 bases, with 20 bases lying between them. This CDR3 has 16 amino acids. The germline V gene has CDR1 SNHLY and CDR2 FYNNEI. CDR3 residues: CASRSPSGGGPDTQYF. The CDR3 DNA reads TGTGCCAGCAGATCCCCTAGCGGAGGGGGGCCAGATACGCAGTATTTT.

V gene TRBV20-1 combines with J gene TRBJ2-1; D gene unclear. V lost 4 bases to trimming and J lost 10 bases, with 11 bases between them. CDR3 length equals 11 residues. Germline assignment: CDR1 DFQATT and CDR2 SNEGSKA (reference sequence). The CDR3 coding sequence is TGCAGTGCTAATTTGGGAAGGGAGCAGTTCTTC. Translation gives CSANLGREQFF.

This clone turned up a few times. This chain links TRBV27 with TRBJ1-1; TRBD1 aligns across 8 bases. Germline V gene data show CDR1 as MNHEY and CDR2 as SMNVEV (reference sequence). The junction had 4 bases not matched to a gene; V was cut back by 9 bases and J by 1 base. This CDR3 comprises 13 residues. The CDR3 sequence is CASSTGENTEAFF. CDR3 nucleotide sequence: TGTGCCAGTTCGACAGGGGAGAACACTGAAGCTTTCTTT.

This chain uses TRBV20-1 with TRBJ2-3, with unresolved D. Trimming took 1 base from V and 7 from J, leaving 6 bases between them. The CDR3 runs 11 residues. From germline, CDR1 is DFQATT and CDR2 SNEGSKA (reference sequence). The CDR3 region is CSARVTNTQYF. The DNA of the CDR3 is TGCAGTGCTAGAGTCACCAATACGCAGTATTTT.

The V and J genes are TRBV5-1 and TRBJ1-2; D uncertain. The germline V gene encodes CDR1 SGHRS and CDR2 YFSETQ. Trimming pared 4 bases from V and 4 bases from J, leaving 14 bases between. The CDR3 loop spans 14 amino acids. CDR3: CASSTDLGGYGYTF. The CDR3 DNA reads TGCGCCAGCAGCACAGACTTGGGAGGCTATGGCTACACCTTC.

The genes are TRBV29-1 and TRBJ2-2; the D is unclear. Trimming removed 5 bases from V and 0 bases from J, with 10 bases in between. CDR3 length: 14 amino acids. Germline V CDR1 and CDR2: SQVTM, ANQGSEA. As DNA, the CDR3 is TGCAGCGTTTCGGCAGGAACGAACACCGGGGAGCTGTTTTTT. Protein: CSVSAGTNTGELFF.

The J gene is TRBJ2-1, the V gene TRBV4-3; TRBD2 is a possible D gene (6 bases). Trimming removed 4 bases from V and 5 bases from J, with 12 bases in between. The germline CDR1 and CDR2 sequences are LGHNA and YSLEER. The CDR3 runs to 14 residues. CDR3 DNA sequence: TGCGCCAGCAGCCCGGGACTTTTAGACAATGAGCAGTTCTTC. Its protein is CASSPGLLDNEQFF.

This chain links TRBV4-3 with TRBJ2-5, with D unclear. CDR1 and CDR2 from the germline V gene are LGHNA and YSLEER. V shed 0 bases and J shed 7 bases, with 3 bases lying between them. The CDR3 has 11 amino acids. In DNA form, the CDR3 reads TGCGCCAGCAGCCAAGACGGGACCCAGTACTTC. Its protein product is CASSQDGTQYF.

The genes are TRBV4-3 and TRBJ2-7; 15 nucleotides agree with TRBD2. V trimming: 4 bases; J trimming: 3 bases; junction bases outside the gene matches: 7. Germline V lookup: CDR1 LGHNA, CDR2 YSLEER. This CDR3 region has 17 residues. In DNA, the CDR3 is TGCGCCAGCAGCCCGGGACTAGCGGGAGGTATAAACTACGAGCAGTACTTC. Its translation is CASSPGLAGGINYEQYF.

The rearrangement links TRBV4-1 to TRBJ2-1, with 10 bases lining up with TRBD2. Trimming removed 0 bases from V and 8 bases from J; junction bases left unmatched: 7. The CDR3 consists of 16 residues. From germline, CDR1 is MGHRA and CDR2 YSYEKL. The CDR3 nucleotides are TGCGCCAGCAGCCAAGATTCCCTAGCGGGAGTGGATGAGCAGTTCTTC. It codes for CASSQDSLAGVDEQFF.

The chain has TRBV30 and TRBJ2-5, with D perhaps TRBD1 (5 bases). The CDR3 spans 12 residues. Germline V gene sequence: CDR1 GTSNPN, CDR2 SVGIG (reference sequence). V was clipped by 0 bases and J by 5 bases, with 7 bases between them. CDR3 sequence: CAWSVHRETQYF. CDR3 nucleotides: TGTGCCTGGAGTGTCCACAGGGAGACCCAGTACTTC.

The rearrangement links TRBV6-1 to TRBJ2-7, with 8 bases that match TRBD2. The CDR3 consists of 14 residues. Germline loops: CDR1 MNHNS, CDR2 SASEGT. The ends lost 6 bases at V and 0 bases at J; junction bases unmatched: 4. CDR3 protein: CASSLGTSSYEQYF. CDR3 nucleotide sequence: TGTGCCAGCAGCTTGGGGACTAGCTCCTACGAGCAGTACTTC.

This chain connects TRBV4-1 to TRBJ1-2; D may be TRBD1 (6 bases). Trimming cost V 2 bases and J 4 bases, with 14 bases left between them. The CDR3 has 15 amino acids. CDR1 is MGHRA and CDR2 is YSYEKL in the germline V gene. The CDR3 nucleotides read TGCGCCAGCAGCCAACAAGCCGGGACATCCTATGGCTACACCTTC. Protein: CASSQQAGTSYGYTF.